The 20 T cell receptor beta chains given below trace back to one sample, sequenced in a study of shared clonotypes between healthy human individuals. Selected positively for CCR7 and CD45RO-negative, naive CD8 cells excluded terminally differentiated effector memory CD45RA+ cells. Profiled with immunoSEQ multiplex PCR; TCRdb holds only in-frame clones, not every one. This sample carries more than 2 million clones, 85% to 95% of them seen once, and the ten largest clones take 1.5% to 2%. Sequenced material: naive CD8+ T cells from PBMCs. All receptors derive from a man between 18 and 29 years old in good health. Some clones in this sample may be carry-over from other donors' samples.

The chain has TRBV19 and TRBJ2-3; 10 bases are a match to TRBD2. CDR3 size: 14 residues. CDR1 and CDR2 from the germline V gene are LNHDA and SQIVND (reference sequence). The V segment lost 11 bases and the J segment 2 bases; nucleotides outside the gene matches: 7. Written as DNA, the CDR3 is TGTGCCTGGAGAGGGACTAGCGCCACAGATACGCAGTATTTT. Protein product: CAWRGTSATDTQYF.

The rearrangement joins TRBV18 to TRBJ1-5; TRBD1 matches 7 bases. There are 16 residues in the CDR3. J was trimmed by 0 bases and V by 5 bases; bases with no gene match: 7. CDR1 and CDR2 from the germline V gene are KGHSH and LQKENI. CDR3 sequence reads: CASSEPGTDSNQPQHF. CDR3 bases: TGTGCCAGCTCAGAACCCGGGACAGATAGCAATCAGCCCCAGCATTTT.

The rearrangement joins TRBV7-2 to TRBJ2-5; 9 nucleotides match TRBD2. The CDR3 covers 16 residues. The germline CDR1 and CDR2 sequences are SGHTA and FQGNSA. V shed 2 bases and J 5 bases; nucleotides not matched to a gene: 9. CDR3 sequence reads: CASSLIAGGPGETQYF. Here the CDR3 DNA reads TGTGCCAGCAGCTTAATCGCGGGAGGGCCTGGTGAGACCCAGTACTTC.

The chain employs TRBV11-2 and TRBJ2-1; D unresolved. CDR1 and CDR2 from the germline V gene are SGHAT and FQNNGV. This CDR3 spans 14 amino acids. The V and J ends lost 0 bases and 8 bases respectively, with 11 bases between them. The CDR3 region is CASSLDAGSDEQFF. Written as DNA, the CDR3 is TGTGCCAGCAGCTTAGATGCTGGGTCCGATGAGCAGTTCTTC.

The gene calls are TRBV13 and TRBJ1-5, with no clear D. Trimming removed 5 bases at V and 6 bases at J, with 8 bases between. There are 12 residues in the CDR3. Looked up from germline, CDR1 is PRHDT and CDR2 is FYEKMQ (reference sequence). The CDR3 DNA sequence: TGTGCCAGCAGCGTCCTGGGTCAGCCCCAGCATTTT. Amino acids: CASSVLGQPQHF.

The chain uses TRBV5-1 and TRBJ1-2, with TRBD1 identical over 11 bases. The CDR3 is made up of 15 amino acids. With 0 bases clipped from V and 8 bases from J, the junction kept 6 bases outside the gene matches. Per the germline V gene, CDR1 is SGHRS and CDR2 is YFSETQ. The CDR3 DNA reads TGCGCCAGCAGCTTGGCAAGGACAGGGGGCCGGGGCTACACCTTC. Residues: CASSLARTGGRGYTF.

The V and J genes are TRBV7-2 and TRBJ2-5, with 9 positions matching TRBD1. V was clipped by 4 bases and J by 5 bases; unmatched bases: 5. The CDR3 totals 14 residues. Per germline, CDR1 SGHTA and CDR2 FQGNSA. CDR3 DNA sequence: TGTGCCAGCAGCTGGGACAGGGAATTTGAGACCCAGTACTTC. Protein sequence: CASSWDREFETQYF.

The V call is TRBV9, the J call TRBJ2-1; perhaps TRBD2 as D (6 bases). In germline, CDR1 is SGDLS, CDR2 YYNGEE. V lost 0 bases and J lost 6, with 13 bases in between. The CDR3 extends over 15 amino acids. CDR3 sequence reads: CASSVDGRVVNEQFF. CDR3 nucleotides: TGTGCCAGCAGCGTAGACGGGAGAGTGGTCAATGAGCAGTTCTTC.

In DNA, the CDR3 is TGCGCCAGCAGCGGGGGACAGTATTTTAACTATGGCTACACCTTC. Protein: CASSGGQYFNYGYTF. The chain carries TRBV5-1 and TRBJ1-2, with 7 bases fitting TRBD1. CDR1 is SGHRS and CDR2 is YFSETQ in the germline V gene. The CDR3 runs 15 residues. With 4 bases clipped from V and 1 base from J, the junction kept 7 bases outside the gene matches. The full variable domain, completed using reference TRBV5-1 and TRBJ1-2, is KAGVTQTPRYLIKTRGQQVTLSCSPISGHRSVSWYQQTPGQGLQFLFEYFSETQRNKGNFPGRFSGRQFSNSRSEMNVSTLELGDSALYLCASSGGQYFNYGYTFGSGTRLTVV.

This clone is a singleton in its sample. The chain carries TRBV27 and TRBJ2-1, with no clear D. The CDR3 consists of 14 residues. The V end lost 3 bases, the J end lost 8 bases, and 14 bases lay between the germline ends. Germline CDR1 is MNHEY and CDR2 is SMNVEV (reference sequence). The CDR3: CASSLPQRPDEQFF. The CDR3 nucleotides read TGTGCCAGCAGTTTGCCCCAGAGGCCAGATGAGCAGTTCTTC.

The CDR3 coding sequence is TGTGCCAGCAGCCAAGTGTCTGGGCTCGGTACTGAAGCTTTCTTT. It yields the protein CASSQVSGLGTEAFF. This chain joins TRBV14 and TRBJ1-1; D is ambiguous. The germline V and J ends were trimmed by 1 base and 5 bases, with 14 bases remaining between them. CDR3 size: 15 residues. Germline V gene data show CDR1 as SGHDN and CDR2 as FVKESK.

V usage is TRBV27 and J usage is TRBJ2-7, with a possible D match to TRBD2 (5 bases). Germline CDR1 is MNHEY and CDR2 is SMNVEV (reference sequence). This CDR3 contains 13 residues. Trimming took off 8 bases at V and 3 bases at J, with 14 bases between the two ends. CDR3 sequence reads: CASSQGLDYEQYF. Here the CDR3 DNA reads TGTGCCAGCTCACAAGGACTGGACTACGAGCAGTACTTC.

This clone was seen a single time. The chain is built from TRBV13 and TRBJ2-7; 10 bases align to TRBD2. CDR3 size: 15 residues. CDR1 and CDR2 (germline): PRHDT, FYEKMQ (reference sequence). Trimming took 6 bases from V and 5 from J; bases not matched to a gene: 10. The CDR3, as DNA: TGTGCCAGCAGACTAACTAGCGGGACCCCCCACGAGCAGTACTTC. It encodes CASRLTSGTPHEQYF.

The J gene is TRBJ1-2, the V gene TRBV15; possibly TRBD1 for D (5 bases). The ends were cut back, 9 bases at V and 8 bases at J, with 25 bases in the middle. Germline lookup yields CDR1 LNHNV and CDR2 YYDKDF (reference sequence). The CDR3 has 15 residues. Written as DNA, the CDR3 is TGTGCCACTGAAAGAGGGTCAGGGCCGATGGGCGGCTACACCTTC. It is translated as CATERGSGPMGGYTF.

This clone was detected a few times. This chain connects TRBV28 to TRBJ1-1; D is undetermined. V was pared by 5 bases and J by 1 base, with 17 bases between. Per the germline V gene, CDR1 is MDHEN and CDR2 is SYDVKM. This CDR3 region has 16 residues. CDR3: CASSPRASRRNTEAFF. The CDR3 bases are TGTGCCAGCAGTCCCCGGGCCAGTCGGAGGAACACTGAAGCTTTCTTT.

V is TRBV27 and J is TRBJ1-6; D is ambiguous. The CDR3 sequence is 13 residues long. Germline values: CDR1 MNHEY, CDR2 SMNVEV (reference sequence). The V end lost 0 bases, the J end lost 10 bases, and 7 bases lay between the germline ends. The chain's CDR3 is CASSLSTRSPLHF. The CDR3 DNA reads TGTGCCAGCAGTTTATCGACAAGGTCACCCCTCCACTTT.

V and J are TRBV27 and TRBJ2-1, with 10 bases that match TRBD2. The CDR3 consists of 17 residues. The junction had 13 bases not matched to a gene; V was cut back by 5 bases and J by 6 bases. Germline loops: CDR1 MNHEY, CDR2 SMNVEV (reference sequence). CDR3 protein: CASSLITLAGVGNEQFF. CDR3 DNA sequence: TGTGCCAGCAGTCTGATAACGCTAGCGGGAGTAGGCAATGAGCAGTTCTTC.

The gene calls are TRBV7-2 and TRBJ1-3, with no clear D. CDR1 and CDR2 (germline): SGHTA, FQGNSA. Trimming removed 5 bases from V and 1 base from J, with 18 bases in between. The CDR3 is 17 amino acids. CDR3 in DNA: TGTGCCAGCAGCCCGACGGGGAAATCGCGGTCTGGAAACACCATATATTTT. The encoded protein is CASSPTGKSRSGNTIYF.

The chain couples TRBV20-1 to TRBJ1-4, with no clear D. CDR3 size: 11 residues. Germline V lookup: CDR1 DFQATT, CDR2 SNEGSKA (reference sequence). V was cut by 0 bases and J by 13 bases, with 9 bases left in between. DNA for the CDR3: TGCAGTGCTAGAGATCTTAAGGGACTGTTTTTT. Amino acids: CSARDLKGLFF.

V gene TRBV13 combines with J gene TRBJ1-1, with D possibly being TRBD1 (6 bases). The germline CDR1 and CDR2 sequences are PRHDT and FYEKMQ (reference sequence). The CDR3 runs to 12 residues. The V gene lost 4 bases and the J gene lost 8 bases, with 11 bases spanning the gap. CDR3 bases: TGTGCCAGCAGCTCAGCGGACAGAGAAGCTTTCTTT. Protein: CASSSADREAFF.